These T cell receptor beta chains were read from a single sample in a study of cytomegalovirus exposure and HLA in healthy donors. Assay: immunoSEQ multiplex PCR; the TCRdb copy retains only in-frame clones and omits some. The sample carries 150,000 to 200,000 clones, approximately 77% recorded once. Input material: PBMCs. The receptor set was obtained from a man aged 25-45 years in good health and CMV-seropositive. CDR3s include the opening cysteine and the closing phenylalanine or tryptophan. A D gene is named only where the DNA matches it firmly. The size field is filled for only some rows; it gives once, few, many or a size class.

J | D | V | size | CDR3 | DNA
TRBJ2-5 | TRBD1 | TRBV5-1 | NA | CASSFGTAQETQYF | TGCGCCAGCAGCTTTGGGACAGCCCAAGAGACCCAGTACTTC
TRBJ2-3 | TRBD2 | TRBV10-3 | NA | CAISLVAGDTQYF | TGTGCCATTTCCCTCGTAGCGGGAGATACGCAGTATTTT
TRBJ2-1 | TRBD2 | TRBV18 | NA | CASSPLGTRFDEQFF | TGTGCCAGCTCACCGTTGGGGACTAGGTTCGATGAGCAGTTCTTC
TRBJ2-7 | TRBD2 | TRBV6-5 | NA | CASGARGGKDEQYF | TGTGCCAGCGGGGCGCGGGGGGGCAAGGACGAGCAGTACTTC
TRBJ1-6 | NA | TRBV7-3 | NA | CASSLKEQNSPLHF | TGTGCCAGCAGCTTAAAAGAACAGAATTCACCCCTCCACTTT
TRBJ1-1 | NA | TRBV11-2 | few | CASRQGTEAFF | TGTGCCAGCAGGCAGGGCACTGAAGCTTTCTTT
TRBJ1-5 | NA | TRBV19 | NA | CASSTGSNQPQHF | TGTGCCAGTTCAACAGGGAGCAATCAGCCCCAGCATTTT
TRBJ2-7 | NA | TRBV7-3 | few | CASSPGEDYEQYF | TGTGCCAGCAGCCCGGGAGAAGACTACGAGCAGTACTTC
TRBJ2-7 | TRBD2 | TRBV10-3 | NA | CAISEGITSGTSYEQYF | TGTGCCATCAGTGAGGGGATTACTAGCGGGACCTCCTACGAGCAGTACTTC
TRBJ1-3 | NA | TRBV28 | NA | CASSISSGNTIYF | TGTGCCAGCAGTATTAGCTCTGGAAACACCATATATTTT
TRBJ1-6 | NA | TRBV28 | NA | CASSSPLFRASNSPLHF | TGTGCCAGCAGTTCGCCCCTTTTCAGGGCCTCTAATTCACCCCTCCACTTT